The next 19 T cell receptor beta chains were all read from a single sample in a study of OX40 agonist ivuxolimab in advanced cancers. Profiling relied on immunoSEQ multiplex PCR, and the TCRdb table lists in-frame clones only, not all of them. The table records just over 20,000 clones, 87% of them present only once. Sequenced material: CD4+ or CD8+ T cells sorted from blood, taken in a trial of the OX40 agonist ivuxolimab. These TCRs come from an adult with an advanced solid tumor such as melanoma, head and neck, liver or kidney cancer.

V is TRBV19 and J is TRBJ2-7, with 9 bases matching TRBD1. Germline V gives CDR1 LNHDA, CDR2 SQIVND (reference sequence). V shed 10 bases, J shed 3 bases, and the junction held 7 bases outside the gene matches. This CDR3 region has 13 residues. The CDR3 loop reads CATSRTGVYEQYF. CDR3 coding DNA: TGTGCCACCTCGAGGACAGGGGTCTACGAGCAGTACTTC.

This clone appeared once. The gene calls are TRBV6-5 and TRBJ2-1, with unresolved D. This CDR3 contains 15 residues. In germline, CDR1 is MNHEY, CDR2 SVGAGI. Trimming took 0 bases from V and 3 from J, leaving 9 bases between them. The CDR3 region is CASSYSIGSYNEQFF. For the CDR3, the DNA is TGTGCCAGCAGTTACTCGATAGGTAGCTACAATGAGCAGTTCTTC.

This chain connects TRBV10-3 to TRBJ2-7; D is perhaps TRBD1 (5 bases). Germline CDR1 is ENHRY and CDR2 is SYGVKD. Trimming cost V 3 bases and J 0 bases, with 9 bases left between them. The CDR3 contains 14 residues. CDR3 region: CAISEDSSSYEQYF. CDR3 nucleotides: TGTGCCATCAGTGAAGACAGCTCCTCCTACGAGCAGTACTTC.

The V and J genes are TRBV13 and TRBJ2-5; 9 nucleotides line up with TRBD1. Germline CDR1 is PRHDT and CDR2 is FYEKMQ (reference sequence). V dropped 1 base and J dropped 5; count of bases not matched to a gene: 8. This CDR3 spans 16 amino acids. CDR3 loop: CASSLAEQGAGETQYF. For the CDR3, the DNA is TGTGCCAGCAGCTTAGCTGAACAGGGGGCTGGGGAGACCCAGTACTTC.

V is TRBV15 and J is TRBJ2-2, with a weak D call TRBD1 (6 bases). Germline CDR1 is LNHNV and CDR2 is YYDKDF (reference sequence). V was cut by 4 bases and J by 6 bases, with 6 bases left in between. The CDR3 is made up of 12 amino acids. As DNA, the CDR3 is TGTGCCACCAGCACAGGGGCCGGGGAGCTGTTTTTT. This sequence encodes CATSTGAGELFF.

The CDR3, as DNA: TGTGCCAGTAGTCAGACACCCTCCTACGAGCAGTACTTC. It is translated as CASSQTPSYEQYF. This chain connects TRBV19 to TRBJ2-7; D is unresolved. Germline loops: CDR1 LNHDA, CDR2 SQIVND (reference sequence). V lost 5 bases, J lost 0 bases, and 8 bases lay in between. The CDR3 consists of 13 residues.

Only one count was recorded for this clone. The rearrangement links TRBV6-5 to TRBJ1-5, with TRBD1 identical over 8 bases. This CDR3 spans 14 amino acids. The germline gives CDR1 MNHEY, CDR2 SVGAGI. Trimming at V came to 5 bases and at J to 2 bases, leaving 2 bases not matched to a gene. This CDR3 is CASSTDRGNQPQHF. The CDR3, as DNA: TGTGCCAGCAGTACGGACAGGGGCAATCAGCCCCAGCATTTT.

The chain links TRBV4-3 to TRBJ1-1, with D perhaps TRBD1 (6 bases). There are 19 residues in the CDR3. The germline CDR1 and CDR2 sequences are LGHNA and YSLEER. Trimming removed 0 bases from V and 1 base from J, with 21 bases in between. CDR3 bases: TGCGCCAGCAGCCAAGATTTGCTTCGGTTTGGACAGACGAACACTGAAGCTTTCTTT. It encodes CASSQDLLRFGQTNTEAFF.

This chain links TRBV28 with TRBJ1-5, with 10 positions matching TRBD1. Looked up from germline, CDR1 is MDHEN and CDR2 is SYDVKM. This CDR3 region has 16 residues. After removal of 6 bases from V and 3 bases from J, the junction contained 8 bases not matched to a gene. The CDR3 loop reads CASSRGDRGANQPQHF. Here the CDR3 DNA reads TGTGCCAGCAGCCGCGGGGACAGGGGCGCCAATCAGCCCCAGCATTTT.

For this clone: A junction boundary mismatches the germline segment, possibly from a read error. The chain combines TRBV29-1 with TRBJ2-7, with D tentatively TRBD2 (7 bases). Germline values: CDR1 SQVTM, CDR2 ANQGSEA. This CDR3 is built from 8 residues. CDR3 sequence reads: CSAGGGKF. Here the CDR3 DNA reads TGCAGCGCCGGCGGGGGCAAATTC.

V is TRBV18 and J is TRBJ2-7, with 8 bases matching TRBD1. Germline assignment: CDR1 KGHSH and CDR2 LQKENI. The CDR3 has 15 amino acids. After removal of 1 base from V and 0 bases from J, the junction contained 2 bases not matched to a gene. The CDR3 loop is CASSPQGQASYEQYF. As DNA, the CDR3 is TGTGCCAGCTCACCACAGGGACAGGCCTCCTACGAGCAGTACTTC.

In its sample, this clone was seen a few times. The DNA for the CDR3 is TGTGCCAGTTCCTACGAGCAGTACTTC. Translated: CASSYEQYF. The rearrangement uses TRBV27 and TRBJ2-7; D remains unclear. Germline V gene lookup returns CDR1 MNHEY and CDR2 SMNVEV (reference sequence). Trimming cost V 9 bases and J 1 base, with 1 base left between them. There are 9 residues in the CDR3.

The chain joins TRBV7-9 to TRBJ1-2, with 7 bases lining up with TRBD1. Trimming removed 5 bases from V and 0 bases from J; junction bases left unmatched: 9. The CDR3 contains 16 residues. Looked up from germline, CDR1 is SEHNR and CDR2 is FQNEAQ (reference sequence). The CDR3 spells CASSVGQAPANYGYTF. The DNA of the CDR3 is TGTGCCAGCAGCGTCGGACAGGCCCCAGCTAACTATGGCTACACCTTC.

As DNA, the CDR3 is TGTGCCAGCAGTTTAGGACTAGCGGGGGTCGGGTTCTACGAGCAGTACTTC. Translation: CASSLGLAGVGFYEQYF. The V and J genes are TRBV27 and TRBJ2-7; 13 nucleotides line up with TRBD2. With V trimmed by 2 bases and J by 3 bases, 7 bases remained unmatched. Germline loops: CDR1 MNHEY, CDR2 SMNVEV (reference sequence). The CDR3 has 17 residues.

This chain links TRBV6-6 with TRBJ1-1, with unresolved D. CDR3 length equals 14 residues. Trimming left V 2 bases short and J 11 bases short, with 18 bases between. CDR1 is MNHNY, CDR2 SVGAGI, per germline (reference sequence). For the CDR3, the DNA is TGTGCCAGCAGTTACATGGCCCCCCGGGCACGCGCTTTCTTT. It codes for CASSYMAPRARAFF.

The chain links TRBV4-1 to TRBJ1-5; TRBD1 agrees at 7 bases. The CDR3 contains 14 residues. Looked up from germline, CDR1 is MGHRA and CDR2 is YSYEKL. With 4 bases clipped from V and 4 bases from J, the junction kept 4 bases outside the gene matches. The CDR3 sequence: CASSPLTGNQPQHF. In DNA, the CDR3 is TGCGCCAGCAGCCCTTTGACAGGGAATCAGCCCCAGCATTTT.

The chain joins TRBV20-1 to TRBJ1-1; D is uncertain. The V and J ends lost 6 bases and 8 bases respectively, with 10 bases between them. Germline V gene lookup returns CDR1 DFQATT and CDR2 SNEGSKA (reference sequence). The CDR3 length is 10 residues. For the CDR3, the DNA is TGCAGTGCCGGGAGTGAAGAAGCTTTCTTT. It yields the protein CSAGSEEAFF.

The chain links TRBV27 to TRBJ2-7; the D gene is possibly TRBD2 (5 bases). This CDR3 is 14 amino acids long. The V gene's germline CDR1 is MNHEY and CDR2 SMNVEV (reference sequence). V lost 3 bases and J 4 bases, leaving 13 bases between the germline ends. In nucleotides, the CDR3 is TGTGCCAGCAGTTTCGAGAGAGGGTTTTACGAGCAGTACTTC. Its translation is CASSFERGFYEQYF.

The CDR3 coding sequence is TGTGCCAGCAGCGTAGAGGGGGCTAACTATGGCTACACCTTC. Translation gives CASSVEGANYGYTF. The chain combines TRBV9 with TRBJ1-2, with D possibly TRBD1 on 6 matching bases. Trimming stripped 0 bases from V and 0 bases from J, with 6 bases between. The CDR3 covers 14 residues. Germline CDR1 SGDLS, CDR2 YYNGEE.